A selection of T cell receptor beta chains follows, all from one sample in a study of identical twins. Using its own MiXCR run on the 5' RACE reads, TCRdb lists one record per CDR3 protein. There are around 680,000 distinct CDR3 sequences in the sample; around 8.3% occur only once, and approximately 0.96% lies in the top ten. The same data also contributed to another study, on yellow fever vaccine responses in identical twins.

The sample comprised PBMCs. These receptors came from a woman in her late teens or twenties in good health. Both conserved end residues are part of each CDR3. Clone size, where shown, is once, few, many, or a class for clones that have expanded.

j_gene | len | v_gene | abundance | CDR3aa
TRBJ1-4 | 14 | TRBV13 | few | CASSLGGNSEKLFF
TRBJ2-2 | 16 | TRBV9 | NA | CASSVTRTGGSGELFF
TRBJ2-1 | 15 | TRBV12-3/TRBV12-4 | many | CASSLGGVSENEQFF
TRBJ2-1 | 15 | TRBV5-5 | NA | CASSSTMSSYNEQFF
TRBJ2-1 | 10 | TRBV9 | many | CASSGNEQFF
TRBJ1-2 | 16 | TRBV4-3 | many | CASSQDPVRANYGYTF
TRBJ2-7 | 14 | TRBV5-1 | many | CASSLDAVQNEQYF
TRBJ1-2 | 16 | TRBV9 | NA | CASSVAQDRGLYGYTF
TRBJ1-1 | 14 | TRBV2 | few | CASSTTGMNTEAFF
TRBJ2-2 | 17 | TRBV7-9 | NA | CASSPLSGGRDTGELFF
TRBJ2-1 | 16 | TRBV20-1 | few | CSATTPGGYLKNEQFF
TRBJ2-7 | 13 | TRBV20-1 | many | CSASGAGSYEQYF
TRBJ1-2 | 12 | TRBV25-1 | few | CASSEGGLGYTF
TRBJ2-1 | 17 | TRBV3-1 | few | CASSRPLTGFSYNEQFF
TRBJ2-1 | 15 | TRBV18 | few | CASSPKREGYSEQFF
TRBJ2-7 | 18 | TRBV5-1 | NA | CASSPGLAGVLSSYEQYF
TRBJ2-7 | 15 | TRBV3-1 | NA | CASSQVWGDSYEQYF
TRBJ2-7 | 15 | TRBV29-1 | few | CSVEDPGQGSDEQYF
TRBJ2-2 | 17 | TRBV27 | NA | CASSFRQGYSNTGELFF
TRBJ2-6 | 18 | TRBV6-5 | NA | CASSYYPGTGSGANVLTF
TRBJ2-5 | 17 | TRBV21-1 | few | CASSKVTAGGPGETQYF
TRBJ2-1 | 17 | TRBV7-2 | NA | CASSPVPGLAGVNEQFF
TRBJ2-1 | 14 | TRBV9 | many | CASSVMAGEAEQFF
TRBJ2-7 | 15 | TRBV14 | many | CASSQGWTSVYEQYF
TRBJ2-7 | 15 | TRBV6-2/TRBV6-3 | few | CASSYPSGRAYEQYF